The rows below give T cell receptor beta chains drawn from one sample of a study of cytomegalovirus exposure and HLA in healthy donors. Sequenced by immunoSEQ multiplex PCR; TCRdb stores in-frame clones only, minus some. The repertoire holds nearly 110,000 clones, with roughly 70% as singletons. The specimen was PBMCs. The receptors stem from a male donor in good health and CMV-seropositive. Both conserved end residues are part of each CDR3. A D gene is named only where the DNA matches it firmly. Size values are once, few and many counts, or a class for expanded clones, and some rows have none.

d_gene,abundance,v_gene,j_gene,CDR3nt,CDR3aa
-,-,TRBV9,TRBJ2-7,TGTGCCAGCAGCGCGACAGTTCTGACCTACGAGCAGTACTTC,CASSATVLTYEQYF
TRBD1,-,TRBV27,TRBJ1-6,TGTGCCAGCAGCCCGGGACAGGGGTCTTATAATTCACCCCTCCACTTT,CASSPGQGSYNSPLHF
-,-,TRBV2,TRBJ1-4,TGTGCCAGCAGTGAAGATTGGGGCGGCAGTCTCCCCGAAAAACTGTTTTTT,CASSEDWGGSLPEKLFF
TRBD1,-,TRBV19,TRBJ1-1,TGTGCCAGTATGACGGGACAGGGGTCCACTGAAGCTTTCTTT,CASMTGQGSTEAFF
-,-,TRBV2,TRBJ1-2,TGTGCCAGCAGTGAAAGGGAGACAGGAGTCAAAGGTGGCTACACCTTC,CASSERETGVKGGYTF
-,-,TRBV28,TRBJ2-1,TGTGCCAGCAGCCAGACAGGTACAAGTAACAATGAGCAGTTCTTC,CASSQTGTSNNEQFF
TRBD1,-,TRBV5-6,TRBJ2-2,TGTGCCAGCAGCTCGGGTTTAGGGACAGGGGGTTCCGGGGAGCTGTTTTTT,CASSSGLGTGGSGELFF
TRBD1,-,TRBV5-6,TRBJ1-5,TGTGCCAGCAGCTTAGCCGGGACAGGTAATCAGCCCCAGCATTTT,CASSLAGTGNQPQHF
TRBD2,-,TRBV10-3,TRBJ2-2,TGTGCCATCAGTCCGACTAGCGGGAGGACGAACACCGGGGAGCTGTTTTTT,CAISPTSGRTNTGELFF
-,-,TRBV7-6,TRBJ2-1,TGTGCCAGCAGCTCCCCCGTTAAGGAACTCAAACTACCGTCCTACAATGAGCAGTTCTTC,CASSSPVKELKLPSYNEQFF
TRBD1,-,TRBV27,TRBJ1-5,TGTGCCAGCAGTTTCGCGACAGGGGATCAGCCCCAGCATTTT,CASSFATGDQPQHF
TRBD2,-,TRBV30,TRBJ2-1,TGTGCCTGGAGTGTACTGGGACTAGGAGGGGAGCAGTTCTTC,CAWSVLGLGGEQFF
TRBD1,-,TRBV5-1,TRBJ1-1,TGCGCCAGCAGCTTGACTGGCAGGGGGCGTATGAACACTGAAGCTTTCTTT,CASSLTGRGRMNTEAFF
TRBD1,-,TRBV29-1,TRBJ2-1,TGCAGCGCCCGGACCCAGCGACAGGGTACCAATGAGCAGTTCTTC,CSARTQRQGTNEQFF
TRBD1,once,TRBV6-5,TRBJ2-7,TGTGCCAGCAGTCCCGACAGGGGATCCTACGAGCAGTACTTC,CASSPDRGSYEQYF
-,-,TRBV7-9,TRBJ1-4,TGTGCCAGCAGCTCGCAGGGTGCTAATGAAAAACTGTTTTTT,CASSSQGANEKLFF
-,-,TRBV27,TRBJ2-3,TGTGCCAGCAGTTTTCGAGGGGGAAGAGGAGATACGCAGTATTTT,CASSFRGGRGDTQYF
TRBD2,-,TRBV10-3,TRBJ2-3,TGTGCCATCAGCCGGGAGCGGGGGACAGATACGCAGTATTTT,CAISRERGTDTQYF
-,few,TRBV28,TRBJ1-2,TGTGCCAGCAGTTTGGACAGAGACTATGGCTACACCTTC,CASSLDRDYGYTF
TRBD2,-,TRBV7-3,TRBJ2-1,TGTGCCAGCAGCGGAAGACTAGCGGGAGGGTTGGGGGTCAATGAGCAGTTCTTC,CASSGRLAGGLGVNEQFF
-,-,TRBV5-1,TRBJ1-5,TGCGCCAGCAGCCCCGGGGGCAATCAGCCCCAGCATTTT,CASSPGGNQPQHF
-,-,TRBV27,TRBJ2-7,TGTGCCAGCAGTTTATCCCCATCCTCCTACGAGCAGTACTTC,CASSLSPSSYEQYF
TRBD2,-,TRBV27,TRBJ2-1,TGTGCCAGCAGTTACCGACTAGCCAACGGTGAGCAGTTCTTC,CASSYRLANGEQFF
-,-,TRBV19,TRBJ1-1,TGTGCCAGTAGTATGCGAGCAGGGGACACTGAAGCTTTCTTT,CASSMRAGDTEAFF
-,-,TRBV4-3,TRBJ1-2,TGCGCCAGCAGCTCCTCTCATCGGGTAGAGGGTGGCTACACCTTC,CASSSSHRVEGGYTF
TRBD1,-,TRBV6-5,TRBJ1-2,TGTGCCAGCAGGACCCGACAGGGGATCGGCTATGGCTACACCTTC,CASRTRQGIGYGYTF
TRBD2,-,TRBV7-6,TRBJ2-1,TGTGCCAGCAGCACCTCTAGCGGGGGTAACAATGAGCAGTTCTTC,CASSTSSGGNNEQFF
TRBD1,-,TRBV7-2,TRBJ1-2,TGTGCCAGCAGCCCGAGGCCTACCGGGACAGGGCGAGGCTACACCTTC,CASSPRPTGTGRGYTF
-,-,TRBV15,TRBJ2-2,TGTGCCACCAGCCCCCATCGGTACGGGGAGCTGTTTTTT,CATSPHRYGELFF
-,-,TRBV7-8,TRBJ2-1,TGTGCCAGCAGCTTAGAAGGACAAGAGCAGTTCTTC,CASSLEGQEQFF
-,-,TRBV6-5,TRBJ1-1,TGTGCCACCAGGGGCTGGAACACTGAAGCTTTCTTT,CATRGWNTEAFF
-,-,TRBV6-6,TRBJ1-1,TGTGCCAGCAGGGGACGACAGGATCGGGGGGGTATAGCTTTCTTT,CASRGRQDRGGIAFF
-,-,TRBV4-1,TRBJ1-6,TGCGCCAGCAGCCAAGAGGGACATAATAATTCACCCCTCCACTTT,CASSQEGHNNSPLHF
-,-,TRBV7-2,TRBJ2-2,TGTGCCAGCAGCTTACAAGGACAGAGGAACACCGGGGAGCTGTTTTTT,CASSLQGQRNTGELFF
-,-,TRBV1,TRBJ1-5,TGCACCAGCAGCCAAAGAGGGACACCTAATCAGCCCCAGCATTTT,CTSSQRGTPNQPQHF
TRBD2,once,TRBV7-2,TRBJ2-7,TGTGCCAGCAGCTTGGGACTAGCGCCATCCTACGAGCAGTACTTC,CASSLGLAPSYEQYF
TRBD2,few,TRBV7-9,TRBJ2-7,TGTGCCAGCTTCTGGGGGGCTAGCGGGGGGGACTACGAGCAGTACTTC,CASFWGASGGDYEQYF
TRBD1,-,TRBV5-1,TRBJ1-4,TGCGCCAGTACCCGGGACAGGATCCGAAATGAAAAACTGTTTTTT,CASTRDRIRNEKLFF